Below, 2 T cell receptor beta chains from the same sample are listed, as sequenced in a study of blood T cell repertoires in COVID-19. Using immunoSEQ multiplex PCR, the repertoire was profiled, and TCRdb retains in-frame clones only, with some absent. Among 25,000 to 35,000 clones listed, less than 90% were seen once. The sequenced sample was peripheral blood. These receptors were taken from a human donor with active COVID-19. The donor label of this sample is uncertain.

J is TRBJ2-1 and V is TRBV4-1, with 12 bases lining up with TRBD2. Losses at the gene ends were 4 bases for V and 12 bases for J; bases not matched to a gene: 10. Germline V lookup: CDR1 MGHRA, CDR2 YSYEKL. The CDR3 sequence is 15 residues long. The CDR3 sequence: CASSPTSGGQGAQFF. CDR3 nucleotides: TGCGCCAGCAGCCCGACTAGCGGGGGACAGGGAGCGCAGTTCTTC.

The V and J genes are TRBV7-2 and TRBJ2-1, with a possible D match to TRBD2 (5 bases). Trimming stripped 2 bases from V and 7 bases from J, with 15 bases between. CDR3 length: 15 residues. Germline V gives CDR1 SGHTA, CDR2 FQGNSA. CDR3 region: CASSLWAGVQNEQFF. The CDR3 region has the DNA TGTGCCAGCAGCTTATGGGCGGGTGTACAGAATGAGCAGTTCTTC.